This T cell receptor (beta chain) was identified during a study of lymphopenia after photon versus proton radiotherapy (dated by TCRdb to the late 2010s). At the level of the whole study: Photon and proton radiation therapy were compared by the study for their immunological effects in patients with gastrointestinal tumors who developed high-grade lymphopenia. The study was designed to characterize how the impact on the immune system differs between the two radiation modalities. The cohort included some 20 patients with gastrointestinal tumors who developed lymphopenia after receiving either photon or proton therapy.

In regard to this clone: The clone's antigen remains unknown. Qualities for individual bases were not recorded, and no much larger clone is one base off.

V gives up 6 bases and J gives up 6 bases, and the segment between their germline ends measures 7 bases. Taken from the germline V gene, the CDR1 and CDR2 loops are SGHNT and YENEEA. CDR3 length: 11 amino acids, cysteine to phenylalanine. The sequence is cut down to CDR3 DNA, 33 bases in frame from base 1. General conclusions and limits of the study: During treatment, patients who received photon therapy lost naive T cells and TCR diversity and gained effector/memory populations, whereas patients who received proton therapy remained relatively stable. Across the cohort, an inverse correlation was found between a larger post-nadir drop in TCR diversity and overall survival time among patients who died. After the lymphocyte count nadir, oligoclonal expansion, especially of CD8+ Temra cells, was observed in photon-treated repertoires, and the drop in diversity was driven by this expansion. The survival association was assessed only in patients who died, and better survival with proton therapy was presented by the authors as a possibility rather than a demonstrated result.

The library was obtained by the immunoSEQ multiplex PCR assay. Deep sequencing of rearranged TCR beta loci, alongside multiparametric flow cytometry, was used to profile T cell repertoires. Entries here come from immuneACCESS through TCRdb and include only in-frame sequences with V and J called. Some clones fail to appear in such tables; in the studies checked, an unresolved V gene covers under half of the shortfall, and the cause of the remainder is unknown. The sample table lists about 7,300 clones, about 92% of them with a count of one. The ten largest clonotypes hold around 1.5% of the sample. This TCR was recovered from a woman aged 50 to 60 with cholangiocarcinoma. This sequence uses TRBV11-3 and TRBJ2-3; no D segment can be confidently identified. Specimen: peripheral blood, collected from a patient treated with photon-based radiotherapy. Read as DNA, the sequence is TGTGCCAGCAGTACCGGGGATACGCAGTATTTT. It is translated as CASSTGDTQYF.